This T cell receptor beta chain was sequenced during a study of T-cell memory formation after mild COVID-19. V was pared by 10 bases and J by 9 bases, with 25 bases between. Germline values: CDR1 MNHNS, CDR2 SASEGT. The CDR3 contains 14 residues. Using its own MiXCR run on the 5' RACE reads, TCRdb lists one record per CDR3 protein. Among about 470,000 distinct CDR3 sequences listed, 20% to 30% were seen once. Sequencing was performed on PBMCs or a T cell subset sorted from them (not recorded which). This clonotype was sampled from an adult woman who had mild COVID-19 (a few samples of this study predate the infection). Cell type and time point are not known. J is TRBJ2-7 and V is TRBV6-1, with D tentatively TRBD1 (7 bases). CDR3 coding DNA: TGTGCCATACTCGCGGGACAGCGTTCCTTGGGGCAGTACTTC. This sequence encodes CAILAGQRSLGQYF.